The T cell receptor beta chain under discussion was sequenced for a study of cytomegalovirus exposure and HLA in healthy donors. Study-wide points: In a later analysis, V- and J-gene trimming of beta chains associated with a DCLRE1C missense variant, replicated independently. In a later analysis, DRB1 alleles had the most associated TCRs; HLA-C alleles the fewest. One later analysis reportedly identified an Asian-associated ancestry cluster that showed fewer N-insertions than the roughly 640-donor mean.

Primers included in the PCR were 60 Vbeta and 13 Jbeta primers. Profiling relied on immunoSEQ multiplex PCR, and the TCRdb table lists in-frame clones only, not all of them. The sample spans 100,000 to 150,000 clones; the ten largest clones claim around 4%. To note about this clone: Antigen specificity is unknown.

CDR3 length: 13 residues. Deletions cut 7 bases from V and 10 bases from J, with 19 bases between. Germline V gene sequence: CDR1 MNHNS, CDR2 SASEGT. The clonotype was recovered from a man in his late teens or twenties in good health and CMV-seronegative. The sequenced sample was PBMCs. This rearrangement joins TRBV6-1 to TRBJ1-1, with D perhaps TRBD1 (5 bases). For the CDR3, the DNA is TGTGCCAGCATAAGAGGAGTAGGGGTGGCAGCTTTCTTT. Protein: CASIRGVGVAAFF.